These 8 T cell receptor beta chains share one sample of origin, sequenced in a study of shared clonotypes between healthy human individuals. TCRdb keeps only in-frame clones here, not all; method: immunoSEQ multiplex PCR. The table has just over 2,000,000 clones, approximately 95% seen once. Naive CD8 cells lacked CD45RO, underwent positive selection for CCR7 and left out terminally differentiated effector memory CD45RA+ cells. Specimen: naive CD8+ T cells sorted from blood. The receptors originated from a man in his late teens or twenties in good health.

The chain recombines TRBV30 with TRBJ2-7; TRBD1 matches 10 bases. V was pared by 5 bases and J by 3 bases, with 13 bases of the junction left unmatched. The CDR3 extends over 16 amino acids. Germline-derived CDR1 and CDR2 are GTSNPN and SVGIG (reference sequence). In DNA, the CDR3 is TGTGCCTGGGGAGAGGGGGACAGGGGCAAACTCTACGAGCAGTACTTC. The encoded protein is CAWGEGDRGKLYEQYF.

This clone has a single count. The chain is built from TRBV9 and TRBJ2-3, with 10 bases that match TRBD2. Germline V CDR1 and CDR2: SGDLS, YYNGEE. The CDR3 runs to 15 residues. V shed 5 bases, J shed 2 bases, and the junction held 5 bases outside the gene matches. CDR3 coding DNA: TGTGCCAGCAGTGAAAGCGGGGGGGCCACAGATACGCAGTATTTT. Translated: CASSESGGATDTQYF.

V and J are TRBV14 and TRBJ1-1; TRBD1 might be the D (6 bases). There are 17 residues in the CDR3. The V gene's germline CDR1 is SGHDN and CDR2 FVKESK. The V end lost 4 bases, the J end lost 3 bases, and 21 bases lay between the germline ends. The CDR3, as DNA: TGTGCCAGCAGCCCAGCGGCAGGGGAGGGTATGGACACTGAAGCTTTCTTT. Residues: CASSPAAGEGMDTEAFF.

The chain is built from TRBV6-5 and TRBJ2-7; 12 bases align to TRBD1. V lost 4 bases to trimming and J lost 5 bases; unmatched junction nucleotides: 0. Germline values: CDR1 MNHEY, CDR2 SVGAGI. This CDR3 is built from 13 residues. CDR3 sequence: CASSWDRGHEQYF. The CDR3 bases are TGTGCCAGCAGTTGGGACAGGGGGCACGAGCAGTACTTC.

The CDR3 here is CASSLPEGQGSADTQYF. The CDR3 nucleotides are TGTGCCAGCAGTCTTCCGGAGGGACAGGGGAGCGCAGATACGCAGTATTTT. The chain couples TRBV27 to TRBJ2-3, with TRBD1 identical over 10 bases. CDR3 length: 17 residues. The trim removed 5 bases at V and 4 bases at J, leaving 12 bases unmatched. CDR1 is MNHEY, CDR2 SMNVEV, per germline (reference sequence).

The rearrangement links TRBV15 to TRBJ2-7, with 7 bases matching TRBD1. Per the germline V gene, CDR1 is LNHNV and CDR2 is YYDKDF (reference sequence). This CDR3 contains 16 residues. V lost 0 bases to trimming and J lost 3 bases; unmatched junction nucleotides: 8. CDR3 in amino acids: CATSRDRQGAGYEQYF. CDR3 bases: TGTGCCACCAGCAGAGATCGACAGGGAGCAGGCTACGAGCAGTACTTC.

The sample holds one count of this clone. This chain connects TRBV10-1 to TRBJ2-2; TRBD1 is a possible D gene (6 bases). The germline V gene has CDR1 WNHNN and CDR2 SYGVQD (reference sequence). The CDR3 totals 17 residues. V was cut by 0 bases and J by 1 base, with 12 bases left in between. The CDR3 here is CASSESGDTLNTGELFF. In DNA form, the CDR3 reads TGCGCCAGCAGTGAGTCCGGGGACACGCTGAACACCGGGGAGCTGTTTTTT.

The V gene is TRBV10-2, the J gene TRBJ2-5, with 10 bases lining up with TRBD2. This CDR3 region has 15 residues. CDR1 and CDR2 from the germline V gene are WSHSY and SAAADI. The V and J ends lost 6 bases and 1 base, in that order; junction bases with no gene match: 5. CDR3 in amino acids: CASRELAGFQETQYF. CDR3 bases: TGCGCCAGCAGAGAACTAGCGGGGTTCCAAGAGACCCAGTACTTC.